The rows below give T cell receptor beta chains drawn from one sample of a study of OX40 agonist ivuxolimab in advanced cancers. The data were produced by immunoSEQ multiplex PCR, yet TCRdb's version contains in-frame clones alone and is incomplete. Of tens of thousands of clones listed, just over 90% are singletons. The material sequenced was CD4+ or CD8+ T cells sorted from blood, taken in a trial of the OX40 agonist ivuxolimab. Receptor source: an adult with an advanced solid tumor such as melanoma, head and neck, liver or kidney cancer. Both conserved end residues are part of each CDR3. Each record gives: J gene, clone size, V gene, D gene, CDR3 protein. The D gene is left open where the match is weak. Clone size is shown for a subset of rows, as once, few, many or a class of expanded clone.

TRBJ2-4 | . | TRBV13 | . | CASSFRAYNIQYF
TRBJ2-5 | . | TRBV11-3 | TRBD2 | CASSLAGGRETQYF
TRBJ2-5 | . | TRBV28 | . | CASSFGGGAETQYF
TRBJ1-1 | . | TRBV28 | . | CATEESGTLDPEAFF
TRBJ1-5 | . | TRBV19 | TRBD1 | CASSRGTGPSGQPQHF
TRBJ1-1 | . | TRBV7-9 | . | CASSLTGKNTEAFF
TRBJ2-2 | . | TRBV7-2 | TRBD1 | CASSLQGAAGELFF
TRBJ2-1 | . | TRBV28 | TRBD2 | CASRLGLAGVNEQFF
TRBJ2-7 | . | TRBV11-3 | TRBD1 | CASSTGGASYEQYF
TRBJ2-5 | . | TRBV11-2 | . | CASSFNWRGGETQYF
TRBJ2-1 | . | TRBV21-1 | . | CASMDSSGDPGSSYNEQFF
TRBJ1-3 | . | TRBV2 | TRBD1 | CASTLDRGGNTIYF
TRBJ2-7 | . | TRBV11-2 | . | CASTLLAGTYEQYF
TRBJ2-6 | . | TRBV9 | TRBD1 | CASSVRQGGSGANVLTF
TRBJ1-4 | . | TRBV2 | . | CASSETLGGEKLFF
TRBJ2-3 | . | TRBV5-5 | . | CASSLFGSDTQYF
TRBJ1-2 | . | TRBV12-5 | . | CASGLRGYGYTF
TRBJ2-3 | . | TRBV28 | TRBD2 | CASSPARVGGFTDTQYF
TRBJ2-5 | once | TRBV4-1 | TRBD2 | CASSPQRGVHQETQYF
TRBJ1-1 | . | TRBV19 | . | CASSAWDGTFEAFF
TRBJ2-7 | . | TRBV25-1 | . | CASSVVRDSRGGGYEQYF
TRBJ2-7 | . | TRBV6-6 | . | CASSYLLASHEQYF
TRBJ1-2 | . | TRBV10-3 | . | CAISGGGADGYTF
TRBJ2-1 | once | TRBV4-1 | TRBD2 | CASSQILAGVTEFF
TRBJ1-4 | . | TRBV7-2 | . | CASSLAPWEKLFF
TRBJ1-6 | . | TRBV19 | . | CASSSGQPNSPLHF
TRBJ1-2 | few | TRBV30 | TRBD1 | CAWHVTGTSGYTF
TRBJ1-1 | few | TRBV10-2 | . | CASRGMNTEAFF
TRBJ2-1 | . | TRBV27 | TRBD2 | CASSLWGGGYNEQFF
TRBJ1-2 | . | TRBV5-1 | . | CASSLGHSPYGYTF
TRBJ2-1 | . | TRBV7-8 | TRBD2 | CASTPGPGGSGRAVDEQFF
TRBJ2-2 | . | TRBV30 | . | CAWNAEIGELFF
TRBJ2-3 | . | TRBV9 | . | CASSPPAALTDTQYF
TRBJ2-1 | . | TRBV5-1 | . | CASSFAPGAYNEQFF
TRBJ2-7 | . | TRBV7-2 | TRBD2 | CASSSLAGGAYEQYF
TRBJ1-2 | . | TRBV6-5 | . | CASRSSLRSDYGYTF
TRBJ1-2 | . | TRBV10-3 | . | CAISEETANGYTF